A selection of T cell receptor beta chains follows, all from one sample in a study of blood T cell repertoires in COVID-19. Produced via immunoSEQ multiplex PCR; TCRdb's table is partial and in-frame only. This sample has about 130,000 clones, with over 75% found just once. The sample consisted of peripheral blood. These receptors were obtained from a man in his 60s with acute or convalescent COVID-19. Each CDR3 is given with its conserved first and last residue. The order of the fields is clone size, D gene, J gene, V gene, CDR3 DNA, CDR3 protein. D genes are given only for firm matches. Clone size, where shown, is once, few, many, or a class for clones that have expanded.

.,.,TRBJ1-6,TRBV15,TGTGCCACCAGCACCAGGACAACGGGTTCACCCCTCCACTTT,CATSTRTTGSPLHF
.,TRBD2,TRBJ2-1,TRBV5-1,TGCGCCAGCAGCGGAGATCCTAGCGGGAGCAATGAGCAGTTCTTC,CASSGDPSGSNEQFF
.,.,TRBJ1-2,TRBV15,TGTGCCACCAGCAGAGATCAAGCGGACTACTATGGCTACACCTTC,CATSRDQADYYGYTF
.,.,TRBJ2-7,TRBV30,TGTGCCTGGAGTGTAAGTCTAGTCTACGAGCAGTACTTC,CAWSVSLVYEQYF
.,.,TRBJ2-7,TRBV6-6,TGTGCCAGCAGTTACAACACCTACGAGCAGTACTTC,CASSYNTYEQYF
.,TRBD1,TRBJ1-3,TRBV18,TGTGCCAGCTCACCAGAAGGACAGGGCGGAACCATATATTTT,CASSPEGQGGTIYF
.,TRBD2,TRBJ2-2,TRBV7-3,TGTGCCAGCAGCGAAAACCCTAGCGGGGCTAACACCGGGGAGCTGTTTTTT,CASSENPSGANTGELFF
.,TRBD2,TRBJ2-5,TRBV10-2,TGCGCCAGCAGTGATTTGGGACTAGCGCTGGTTGACCAGTACTTC,CASSDLGLALVDQYF
once,.,TRBJ1-2,TRBV20-1,TGCAGTGCTCTTACAGAGGGTGGCTACACCTTC,CSALTEGGYTF
.,TRBD1,TRBJ1-4,TRBV5-8,TGTGCCAGCAGCCACGGGACAGGGGGAGAAGAGAAACTGTTTTTT,CASSHGTGGEEKLFF
.,.,TRBJ2-7,TRBV12-3/TRBV12-4,TGTGCCAGCAGTCACTATTACGAGCAGTACTTC,CASSHYYEQYF
.,TRBD1,TRBJ1-4,TRBV9,TGTGCCAGCAGCGCCCGGGACAGTAATGAAAAACTGTTTTTT,CASSARDSNEKLFF
.,.,TRBJ1-5,TRBV19,TGTGCCAGTCAGGCCAGGCCCCGGGATGAGCCCCAGCATTTT,CASQARPRDEPQHF
.,TRBD1,TRBJ2-2,TRBV5-1,TGCGCCAGCAGCTCGGACAGGGTAGGCACCGGGGAGCTGTTTTTT,CASSSDRVGTGELFF
.,TRBD2,TRBJ2-2,TRBV2,TGTGCCAGCAGACCGGGACTAGCGGCCGGGGAGCTGTTTTTT,CASRPGLAAGELFF